This entry lists 26 T cell receptor beta chains sequenced from one sample in a study of cytomegalovirus exposure and HLA in healthy donors (dated by TCRdb to about 2017). Library creation used the immunoSEQ multiplex PCR assay. The multiplex PCR relied on a mix of 60 forward primers for TCR Vbeta segments and 13 reverse primers for TCR Jbeta segments. In TCRdb, the immuneACCESS table is reduced to in-frame sequences with V and J assigned. These tables do not hold every clone; where another copy was compared, an unresolved V gene accounts for under half, and the others remain unexplained. This sample gives 150,000 to 200,000 clones in total; around 80% of them show up just once. The leading ten clones occupy more than 1.5% of the sample. The specimen sequenced was PBMCs. The receptors come from a woman in her late teens or twenties in good health and CMV-seronegative.

This chain links TRBV18 with TRBJ1-4; D is uncertain. Trimming shortened V by 5 bases and J by 0 bases, and 13 bases separated the two germline ends. The germline V gene has CDR1 KGHSH and CDR2 LQKENI. The CDR3 consists of 16 residues. CDR3 DNA sequence: TGTGCCAGCTCATTGCAGGTCATCGCAACTAATGAAAAACTGTTTTTT. This sequence encodes CASSLQVIATNEKLFF.

This sequence joins TRBV21-1 and TRBJ1-1. TRBV21-1 is termed a pseudogene. The CDR3 length is 18 residues. The CDR3 sequence: CASSKGPVNGMIDTEAFF. The CDR3 nucleotides are TGTGCCAGCAGCAAAGGTCCGGTGAACGGGATGATTGACACTGAAGCTTTCTTT.

The CDR3 loop is CAISETGSYTGELFF. CDR3 nucleotide sequence: TGTGCCATCAGTGAGACAGGGTCGTACACCGGGGAGCTGTTTTTT. This chain uses TRBV10-3 with TRBJ2-2, with TRBD1 as a possible D gene (6 bases). Germline V lookup: CDR1 ENHRY, CDR2 SYGVKD. V dropped 2 bases and J dropped 3 bases, with 10 bases sitting between them. The CDR3 length is 15 residues.

The chain uses TRBV9 and TRBJ1-1, with D unclear. Per the germline V gene, CDR1 is SGDLS and CDR2 is YYNGEE. V lost 0 bases, J lost 2 bases, and 11 bases lay in between. The CDR3 is 15 residues long. The CDR3 DNA reads TGTGCCAGCAGCGTAGGAGGGAGGCTAAACACTGAAGCTTTCTTT. Its translation is CASSVGGRLNTEAFF.

V usage is TRBV9 and J usage is TRBJ2-5; the D gene is possibly TRBD1 (5 bases). Germline V gives CDR1 SGDLS, CDR2 YYNGEE. Trimming shortened V by 0 bases and J by 1 base, and 10 bases separated the two germline ends. The CDR3 is 15 residues long. The CDR3 region has the DNA TGTGCCAGCAGCGTAGGGGCAGGGCCCCAAGAGACCCAGTACTTC. Protein product: CASSVGAGPQETQYF.

The J gene is TRBJ1-2, the V gene TRBV5-1, with TRBD1 matching 7 bases. Trimming took 0 bases from V and 6 from J; bases not matched to a gene: 2. Germline V gene data show CDR1 as SGHRS and CDR2 as YFSETQ. The CDR3 loop spans 13 amino acids. The CDR3: CASSLEGANGYTF. The DNA of the CDR3 is TGCGCCAGCAGCTTGGAGGGGGCGAATGGCTACACCTTC.

The rearrangement joins TRBV6-6 to TRBJ1-2; no clear D. The CDR3 loop spans 13 amino acids. The ends were cut back, 8 bases at V and 8 bases at J, with 18 bases in the middle. CDR1 and CDR2 from the germline V gene are MNHNY and SVGAGI (reference sequence). The CDR3 reads CASFTVGPGGYTF. The CDR3 nucleotides are TGTGCCAGCTTCACTGTGGGTCCGGGAGGCTACACCTTC.

The chain joins TRBV23-1 to TRBJ1-3, with TRBD1 identical over 10 bases. TRBV23-1 belongs to the ORF category, with a function that is uncertain. The CDR3 loop spans 18 amino acids. With 2 bases clipped from V and 0 bases from J, the junction kept 7 bases outside the gene matches. CDR3 sequence: CASSQRTGGVFSGNTIYF. The CDR3 DNA sequence: TGCGCCAGCAGTCAAAGGACAGGGGGTGTTTTCTCTGGAAACACCATATATTTT.

The chain combines TRBV6-5 with TRBJ1-2; 8 bases are shared with TRBD1. The ends lost 6 bases at V and 9 bases at J; junction bases unmatched: 9. Germline loops: CDR1 MNHEY, CDR2 SVGAGI. This CDR3 region has 13 residues. CDR3 sequence (DNA): TGTGCCAGCAGCCCAGGACAGGGTCGAAGCTACACCTTC. This encodes CASSPGQGRSYTF.

The chain links TRBV23-1 to TRBJ1-5; 12 bases map to TRBD1. TRBV23-1 is sorted into the ORF group, with uncertain function. The CDR3 contains 17 residues. J gave up 4 bases and V 3 bases, and 7 bases lay outside the gene matches. In nucleotides, the CDR3 is TGCGCCAGCAGTCAGGGTGGGGACAGGGGGCCTAATCAGCCCCAGCATTTT. Amino acid sequence: CASSQGGDRGPNQPQHF.

The V call is TRBV19, the J call TRBJ1-3, with D hard to call. Deletions cut 5 bases from V and 4 bases from J, with 15 bases between. Germline CDR1 LNHDA, CDR2 SQIVND (reference sequence). This CDR3 has 15 amino acids. CDR3 protein: CASSSAEGWGNTIYF. In DNA form, the CDR3 reads TGTGCCAGTAGTTCAGCGGAAGGGTGGGGAAACACCATATATTTT.

DNA for the CDR3: TGTGCCAGCAGTCTGTGGGAGGGGCTCCCCTGGTATGGCTACACCTTC. Its protein is CASSLWEGLPWYGYTF. This rearrangement joins TRBV5-6 to TRBJ1-2; a possible D gene is TRBD1 (5 bases). Looked up from germline, CDR1 is SGHDT and CDR2 is YYEEEE. Trimming took 5 bases from V and 5 from J, leaving 22 bases between them. This CDR3 has 16 amino acids.

V gene TRBV13 combines with J gene TRBJ1-6; 8 nucleotides agree with TRBD1. After removal of 5 bases from V and 9 bases from J, the junction contained 12 bases not matched to a gene. CDR1 is PRHDT, CDR2 FYEKMQ, per germline (reference sequence). There are 16 residues in the CDR3. In nucleotides, the CDR3 is TGTGCCAGCAGCGAAGCCCAGGGGGCACGAGGTTCACCCCTCCACTTT. The encoded protein is CASSEAQGARGSPLHF. The whole variable domain, filled in from reference TRBV13 and TRBJ1-6, reads AAGVIQSPRHLIKEKRETATLKCYPIPRHDTVYWYQQGPGQDPQFLISFYEKMQSDKGSIPDRFSAQQFSDYHSELNMSSLELGDSALYFCASSEAQGARGSPLHFGNGTRLTVT.

Only one count was recorded for this clone. The chain couples TRBV7-9 to TRBJ2-3, with a possible D match to TRBD2 (7 bases). Trimming cost V 4 bases and J 1 base, with 15 bases left between them. The CDR3 consists of 16 residues. CDR1 is SEHNR, CDR2 FQNEAQ, per germline (reference sequence). CDR3 sequence (DNA): TGTGCCAGCAGCTCTGGCGGGGGCAGGGGCACAGATACGCAGTATTTT. This codes for CASSSGGGRGTDTQYF.

The chain joins TRBV28 to TRBJ2-5, with 10 bases identical to TRBD1. The CDR3 contains 14 residues. The junction had 4 bases not matched to a gene; V was cut back by 4 bases and J by 5 bases. Germline lookup yields CDR1 MDHEN and CDR2 SYDVKM. The CDR3 DNA reads as TGTGCCAGCAGTTCGACAGGGGGCAGGGAGACCCAGTACTTC. Protein product: CASSSTGGRETQYF.

The chain joins TRBV19 to TRBJ1-1; the D is unclear. This CDR3 contains 13 residues. The germline gives CDR1 LNHDA, CDR2 SQIVND (reference sequence). V was pared by 4 bases and J by 1 base, with 7 bases between. CDR3 DNA sequence: TGTGCCAGTAGTAACCGGAGGAACACTGAAGCTTTCTTT. This codes for CASSNRRNTEAFF.

This chain links TRBV9 with TRBJ2-3; 10 bases are shared with TRBD2. Germline-derived CDR1 and CDR2 are SGDLS and YYNGEE. The CDR3 sequence is 16 residues long. J gave up 5 bases and V 1 base, and 7 bases lay outside the gene matches. CDR3 nucleotide sequence: TGTGCCAGCAGCGTATTCCAGCGGGGGGGCCGAGATACGCAGTATTTT. Protein product: CASSVFQRGGRDTQYF.

V usage is TRBV11-3 and J usage is TRBJ1-1; TRBD1 matches 8 bases. V was pared by 5 bases and J by 2 bases, with 7 bases of the junction left unmatched. Germline loops: CDR1 SGHNT, CDR2 YENEEA. CDR3 length: 15 amino acids. CDR3 loop: CASSRRDRRNTEAFF. For the CDR3, the DNA is TGTGCCAGCAGCCGTAGGGACAGGAGAAACACTGAAGCTTTCTTT.

The chain recombines TRBV5-3 with TRBJ2-1, with 15 positions matching TRBD2. TRBV5-3 is an ORF, and what it does is uncertain. Trimming took 7 bases from V and 9 from J; bases not matched to a gene: 8. The CDR3 spans 15 residues. CDR3: CARGGTSGGKGEQFF. The CDR3 DNA follows: TGTGCCAGAGGTGGGACTAGCGGGGGGAAGGGTGAGCAGTTCTTC.

The chain combines TRBV4-2 with TRBJ1-2, with 8 bases identical to TRBD1. The V gene's germline CDR1 is LGHNA and CDR2 YNFKEQ. The ends lost 1 base at V and 8 bases at J; junction bases unmatched: 9. The length of the CDR3 is 15 residues. The CDR3 DNA is TGTGCCAGCAGCCAAGTCCAACAGGGGGTATGGGGCTACACCTTC. Its protein is CASSQVQQGVWGYTF.

The chain combines TRBV5-1 with TRBJ2-7; tentatively, D is TRBD1 (6 bases). In germline, CDR1 is SGHRS, CDR2 YFSETQ. The CDR3 runs 14 residues. V was shortened by 2 bases and J by 0 bases, with 9 bases between the two germline ends. The CDR3 reads CASSLRTDSYEQYF. DNA of the CDR3: TGCGCCAGCAGCTTACGGACAGACTCCTACGAGCAGTACTTC.

Note on this clone: The same CDR3 is also encoded by other DNA sequences in this sample. This chain links TRBV5-4 with TRBJ2-1; D perhaps matches TRBD2 (6 bases). The CDR3 covers 13 residues. V was trimmed by 0 bases and J by 7 bases, leaving 8 bases between them. Germline V gene lookup returns CDR1 SGHNT and CDR2 YYREEE (reference sequence). CDR3 coding DNA: TGTGCCAGCAGCTTGGCTCGGGGGAATGAGCAGTTCTTC. Its protein is CASSLARGNEQFF.

The chain has TRBV7-8 and TRBJ1-6, with TRBD1 matching 8 bases. V shed 4 bases, J shed 10 bases, and the junction held 6 bases outside the gene matches. The germline gives CDR1 SGHVS, CDR2 FQNEAQ. The CDR3 loop spans 14 amino acids. CDR3 DNA sequence: TGTGCCAGCAGCTCGCAGGGGGCGGGCTCACCCCTCCACTTT. Translated: CASSSQGAGSPLHF.

The chain combines TRBV18 with TRBJ2-2; D gene ambiguous. V dropped 3 bases and J dropped 6 bases, with 8 bases sitting between them. CDR1 and CDR2 (germline): KGHSH, LQKENI. The CDR3 loop spans 13 amino acids. Here the CDR3 reads CASSPRRSGELFF. The CDR3 DNA sequence: TGTGCCAGCTCACCCCGCAGGTCCGGGGAGCTGTTTTTT.

This chain connects TRBV7-9 to TRBJ1-3; maybe TRBD1 (5 bases). Germline V gives CDR1 SEHNR, CDR2 FQNEAQ (reference sequence). With 6 bases removed from V and 0 bases from J, the gap between germline ends came to 12 bases. The CDR3 is 15 amino acids. Written as DNA, the CDR3 is TGTGCCAGCAGGCCAACAGGCTTCTCTGGAAACACCATATATTTT. It translates to CASRPTGFSGNTIYF.

This chain links TRBV19 with TRBJ2-3; 8 bases agree with TRBD1. The J segment lost 7 bases and the V segment lost 6 bases, leaving 6 bases of the junction unmatched. This CDR3 region has 13 residues. CDR1 LNHDA and CDR2 SQIVND come from the germline V gene (reference sequence). CDR3 DNA sequence: TGTGCCAGTAGGACTCAGGGGGCAAATACGCAGTATTTT. Residues: CASRTQGANTQYF.